The 20 T cell receptor beta chains listed next were all sequenced from one sample in a study of T cell repertoires in cytomegalovirus infection. TCRdb re-called the reads through MiXCR, storing one row per CDR3 protein. The table shows 900,000 to 950,000 distinct CDR3 sequences, with approximately 32% occurring only once. These TCRs' antigens remain unknown. The source material was cultured CD8+ T cells from PBMCs, sampled from culture after CMV antigen stimulation. All receptors come from a human donor in good health (CMV status not recorded). Some clones in this sample may be carry-over from other donors' samples.

V and J are TRBV6-6 and TRBJ1-6; D ambiguous. Trimming pared 0 bases from V and 3 bases from J, leaving 6 bases between. Germline V gene data show CDR1 as MNHNY and CDR2 as SVGAGI (reference sequence). The CDR3 has 15 amino acids. CDR3 sequence (DNA): TGTGCCAGCAGTTACTCCACAGACTATAATTCACCCCTCCACTTT. Protein product: CASSYSTDYNSPLHF.

Comment on this clonotype: Possible read error: a much larger clone is one base away. The genes are TRBV7-2 and TRBJ2-3; TRBD1 matches at 7 bases. This CDR3 comprises 12 residues. V gave up 4 bases and J gave up 5 bases; unmatched junction bases: 0. Germline V CDR1 and CDR2: SGHTA, FQGNSA. CDR3 coding DNA: TGTACCAGCAGCTCAGGGGGAGATACGCAGTATTTT. Its protein is CTSSSGGDTQYF.

The V call is TRBV6-1, the J call TRBJ2-5, with D possibly matching TRBD2 (6 bases). The V end was cut by 6 bases, the J end by 7 bases, with 21 bases between. In germline, CDR1 is MNHNS, CDR2 SASEGT. This CDR3 spans 15 amino acids. The CDR3 coding sequence is TGTGCCAGCAGGGTAGCGGAATGGGGGGAGAGGACCCAGTACTTC. Translated, it gives CASRVAEWGERTQYF.

The rearrangement joins TRBV4-2 to TRBJ2-1, with a tentative D call TRBD1 (6 bases). This CDR3 spans 17 amino acids. Trimming removed 0 bases from V and 4 bases from J, with 16 bases in between. CDR1 LGHNA and CDR2 YNFKEQ come from the germline V gene. CDR3 in amino acids: CASSQDGVGTLYNEQFF. The CDR3 bases are TGTGCCAGCAGCCAAGATGGAGTCGGGACATTGTACAATGAGCAGTTCTTC.

This clonotype was detected only a few times. The V and J genes are TRBV28 and TRBJ2-3; D may match TRBD1 or TRBD2 (5 bases each). The CDR3 runs to 15 residues. V gave up 5 bases and J gave up 3 bases, with 15 bases separating them. Germline V gene lookup returns CDR1 MDHEN and CDR2 SYDVKM. The CDR3 sequence: CASSAFGGGTDTQYF. Here the CDR3 DNA reads TGTGCCAGCAGTGCCTTTGGGGGTGGGACAGATACGCAGTATTTT.

The chain recombines TRBV19 with TRBJ2-1; 14 bases line up with TRBD2. J gave up 5 bases and V 7 bases, and 16 bases lay outside the gene matches. This CDR3 spans 19 amino acids. Germline V gene sequence: CDR1 LNHDA, CDR2 SQIVND (reference sequence). The CDR3 spells CASTATTSGGATIDNEQFF. In DNA form, the CDR3 reads TGTGCCAGTACCGCAACGACTAGCGGGGGGGCCACGATTGACAATGAGCAGTTCTTC.

This clonotype was observed a few times. V and J are TRBV2 and TRBJ1-2; tentative D call: TRBD1 (5 bases). Trimming shortened V by 8 bases and J by 8 bases, and 21 bases separated the two germline ends. This CDR3 has 14 amino acids. Germline values: CDR1 SNHLY, CDR2 FYNNEI. Here the CDR3 reads CASSGGPAVWGYTF. CDR3 DNA sequence: TGTGCCAGCTCCGGGGGACCCGCGGTCTGGGGCTACACCTTC.

This clonotype was seen many times. This chain links TRBV7-2 with TRBJ2-1; D is unclear. The CDR3 extends over 15 amino acids. Germline V lookup: CDR1 SGHTA, CDR2 FQGNSA. V dropped 1 base and J dropped 4 bases, with 11 bases sitting between them. The CDR3 DNA sequence: TGTGCCAGCAGCTTAGGTATGGAACCTTACAATGAGCAGTTCTTC. Translation: CASSLGMEPYNEQFF.

This clonotype was counted a few times. This rearrangement joins TRBV27 to TRBJ2-2; 9 nucleotides line up with TRBD1. Trimming cost V 4 bases and J 5 bases; bases outside gene matches: 2. CDR3 length: 14 amino acids. CDR1 MNHEY and CDR2 SMNVEV come from the germline V gene (reference sequence). The CDR3: CASSWTGVTGELFF. The CDR3, as DNA: TGTGCCAGCAGTTGGACAGGGGTTACCGGGGAGCTGTTTTTT.

The V and J genes are TRBV28 and TRBJ2-5; TRBD2 matches at 9 bases. Trimming cost V 6 bases and J 8 bases; bases outside gene matches: 16. CDR1 is MDHEN, CDR2 SYDVKM, per germline. CDR3 length equals 16 residues. CDR3 loop: CASSPTFSGGSDTQYF. The CDR3, as DNA: TGTGCCAGCAGCCCAACCTTTAGCGGGGGAAGCGATACCCAGTACTTC.

The V gene is TRBV7-6, the J gene TRBJ1-1; 7 positions agree with TRBD1. This CDR3 region has 16 residues. Per the germline V gene, CDR1 is SGHVS and CDR2 is FNYEAQ. V shed 0 bases, J shed 1 base, and the junction held 5 bases outside the gene matches. The CDR3 spells CASSLATGATNTEAFF. The DNA for the CDR3 is TGTGCCAGCAGCTTAGCAACAGGGGCTACGAACACTGAAGCTTTCTTT.

This chain links TRBV20-1 with TRBJ2-1, with D perhaps TRBD1 or TRBD2 (6 bases each). CDR1 DFQATT and CDR2 SNEGSKA come from the germline V gene (reference sequence). Trimming removed 4 bases at V and 3 bases at J, with 16 bases between. This CDR3 is 15 amino acids long. CDR3 residues: CSAKLQGGSYNEQFF. In DNA form, the CDR3 reads TGCAGTGCTAAACTACAGGGAGGTAGCTACAATGAGCAGTTCTTC.

On this clonotype itself: Possible read error: a much larger clone is one base away. The V and J genes are TRBV7-9 and TRBJ2-7, with a weak D call TRBD1 (6 bases). From germline, CDR1 is SEHNR and CDR2 FQNEAQ (reference sequence). This CDR3 has 12 residues. This chain's CDR3 is CVSTWDTEEQYF. In nucleotides, the CDR3 is TGTGTCAGCACCTGGGACACGGAAGAGCAGTACTTC.

This clonotype came up a few times. The chain couples TRBV27 to TRBJ1-1, with D uncertain. Germline values: CDR1 MNHEY, CDR2 SMNVEV (reference sequence). The CDR3 contains 14 residues. Trimming left V 3 bases short and J 8 bases short, with 16 bases between. The CDR3 DNA is TGTGCCAGCAGTTTCCTCCCTCCCAAGGCAGAAGCTTTCTTT. Translating it yields CASSFLPPKAEAFF.

The genes are TRBV25-1 and TRBJ2-5, with D uncertain. Between the trimmed V and J ends, which lost 5 bases and 5 bases, there was a span of 15 bases. The CDR3 covers 14 residues. Germline lookup yields CDR1 MGHDK and CDR2 SYGVNS. CDR3 residues: CASSRKGPRETQYF. The CDR3 nucleotides read TGTGCCAGCAGTCGGAAGGGCCCCAGGGAGACCCAGTACTTC. Looking up the rest from reference TRBV25-1 and TRBJ2-5 gives the full variable domain: EADIYQTPRYLVIGTGKKITLECSQTMGHDKMYWYQQDPGMELHLIHYSYGVNSTEKGDLSSESTVSRIRTEHFPLTLESARPSHTSQYLCASSRKGPRETQYFGPGTRLLVL.

This clonotype was observed a handful of times. The rearrangement links TRBV7-8 to TRBJ1-6; D gene uncertain. Germline V CDR1 and CDR2: SGHVS, FQNEAQ. The V end was cut by 1 base, the J end by 6 bases, with 13 bases between. The CDR3 length is 16 residues. The CDR3: CASSLGTNFLNSPLHF. The CDR3 DNA reads TGTGCCAGCAGCTTAGGCACAAATTTCCTTAATTCACCCCTCCACTTT.

This clonotype was counted ten times or more. The rearrangement uses TRBV19 and TRBJ2-1; TRBD2 aligns across 12 bases. The CDR3 contains 17 residues. The J segment lost 6 bases and the V segment lost 5 bases, leaving 11 bases of the junction unmatched. Germline lookup yields CDR1 LNHDA and CDR2 SQIVND (reference sequence). The DNA of the CDR3 is TGTGCCAGTAGTCTCCGAACCCCGACTAGCGGGGGCAATGAGCAGTTCTTC. It codes for CASSLRTPTSGGNEQFF.

In its sample, this clonotype was seen a few times. This chain joins TRBV27 and TRBJ2-2, with a tentative D call TRBD2 (6 bases). Trimming pared 7 bases from V and 5 bases from J, leaving 17 bases between. The germline CDR1 and CDR2 sequences are MNHEY and SMNVEV (reference sequence). The CDR3 is made up of 15 amino acids. The CDR3 nucleotides are TGTGCCAGCACCTTCACTGGGGGGTCAACCGGGGAGCTGTTTTTT. Encoded protein: CASTFTGGSTGELFF.

This clonotype was counted only a few times. In nucleotides, the CDR3 is TGTGCCAGCAGTTACTCTTCAGGGGCAAAAGAGACCCAGTACTTC. Its translation is CASSYSSGAKETQYF. This chain joins TRBV6-5 and TRBJ2-5; tentative D call: TRBD1 (6 bases). The germline V and J ends were trimmed by 0 bases and 3 bases, with 11 bases remaining between them. The CDR3 consists of 15 residues. Germline assignment: CDR1 MNHEY and CDR2 SVGAGI.

This rearrangement joins TRBV7-9 to TRBJ1-5; a weak D match, TRBD1 (5 bases). Germline lookup yields CDR1 SEHNR and CDR2 FQNEAQ (reference sequence). The V end was cut by 3 bases, the J end by 3 bases, with 12 bases between. This CDR3 has 15 amino acids. The CDR3 reads CASSFGDGINQPQHF. In nucleotides, the CDR3 is TGTGCCAGCAGCTTCGGGGACGGGATCAATCAGCCCCAGCATTTT.